This TCR beta chain comes out of a study of post-analysis software for immune sequencing data. In the study overall: There were relapsing-remitting, secondary progressive and progressive-relapsing multiple sclerosis among the disease courses included. Study results and limitations: About five TRBV segments occurring more often in patients than controls included TRBV5-6, TRBV5-1 and TRBV20-1. Significantly lower normalized Chao1 diversity was seen in multiple sclerosis patients than in controls.

CDR1 ENHRY and CDR2 SYGVKD come from the germline V gene. The CDR3 is 15 residues long. Trimming removed 10 bases from V and 4 bases from J, with 20 bases in between. Of note for this clonotype: The antigen is not known.

Unique molecular identifiers featured in each of the TCR beta cDNA libraries. A population of roughly 1 to 11 million T cells gave rise to a few hundred thousand cDNA molecules. TCRdb fed the PCR reads into MiXCR, producing one record per CDR3 protein. The sample lists a few hundred thousand distinct CDR3 sequences, roughly 38% occurring once. This chain connects TRBV10-3 to TRBJ2-1; a weak D match, TRBD2 (6 bases). The sample was blood. This TCR came from a girl between 5 and 17 years old with multiple sclerosis. CDR3 nucleotides: TGTGCCACCCGGGACCCTGGGGGACTTTACAATGAGCAGTTCTTC. Translation gives CATRDPGGLYNEQFF.